These 28 T cell receptor beta chains were all obtained from the same sample, sequenced in a study of naive CD8 T cells in extremely preterm neonates. Study findings and constraints: Preterm CDR3s were shorter than older groups', with fewer N additions and less trimming.

Profiling relied on immunoSEQ multiplex PCR, and the TCRdb table lists in-frame clones only, not all of them. Seen here are around 25,000 clones, around 88% observed once, and the top ten hold approximately 0.92%. Antigens for these TCRs are unknown. Preterm samples came from extremely preterm deliveries at about 23-28 weeks. The sequencing sample was made of naive CD8+ T cells from cord blood. These TCRs come from a boy who was born preterm.

This chain joins TRBV15 and TRBJ2-4, with 13 bases identical to TRBD2. Per germline, CDR1 LNHNV and CDR2 YYDKDF (reference sequence). This CDR3 contains 17 residues. With V trimmed by 5 bases and J by 2 bases, 6 bases remained unmatched. Here the CDR3 reads CATSGTSGGAPKNIQYF. The CDR3 region has the DNA TGTGCCACCAGCGGTACTAGCGGGGGGGCTCCCAAAAACATTCAGTACTTC.

The gene calls are TRBV4-3 and TRBJ2-7; TRBD1 is a possible D gene (6 bases). The CDR3 runs to 13 residues. The germline gives CDR1 LGHNA, CDR2 YSLEER. Trimming took off 4 bases at V and 3 bases at J, with 10 bases between the two ends. The CDR3 region is CASSPGTNYEQYF. In DNA form, the CDR3 reads TGCGCCAGCAGCCCCGGGACAAACTACGAGCAGTACTTC.

This chain joins TRBV7-9 and TRBJ2-1; D gene ambiguous. The CDR3 spans 11 residues. The V gene lost 6 bases and the J gene lost 5 bases, with 5 bases spanning the gap. Germline V gives CDR1 SEHNR, CDR2 FQNEAQ (reference sequence). The CDR3 sequence is CASRRDNEQFF. The CDR3 bases are TGTGCCAGCAGACGGGACAATGAGCAGTTCTTC.

CDR3 coding DNA: TGCGCCAGCAGCCAAGATTTTGGCTACACCTTC. Protein product: CASSQDFGYTF. The rearrangement joins TRBV4-3 to TRBJ1-2, with D hard to call. V was shortened by 0 bases and J by 7 bases, with 3 bases between the two germline ends. Germline assignment: CDR1 LGHNA and CDR2 YSLEER. The CDR3 loop spans 11 amino acids.

The rearrangement uses TRBV19 and TRBJ2-7; either TRBD1 or TRBD2 may supply D (5 bases each). The ends were cut back, 3 bases at V and 3 bases at J, with 9 bases in the middle. CDR1 and CDR2 from the germline V gene are LNHDA and SQIVND (reference sequence). This CDR3 contains 13 residues. The DNA of the CDR3 is TGTGCCAGTAGTATGGGACCTCGCTACGAGCAGTACTTC. This gives the protein CASSMGPRYEQYF.

This chain joins TRBV9 and TRBJ2-2; weak D call: TRBD1 (6 bases). CDR3 length: 14 residues. CDR1 and CDR2 from the germline V gene are SGDLS and YYNGEE. Trimming removed 0 bases at V and 3 bases at J, with 6 bases between. The CDR3 loop reads CASSVDRDTGELFF. The CDR3 bases are TGTGCCAGCAGCGTAGACAGGGACACCGGGGAGCTGTTTTTT.

The chain couples TRBV12-1 to TRBJ2-1. TRBV12-1 has pseudogene status. The CDR3 length is 12 residues. The CDR3 DNA reads TGTGCCAGCAGCTTTGTGGGCAATGAGCAGTTCTTC. Translation: CASSFVGNEQFF.

CDR3 in amino acids: CASSVSQNTEAFF. CDR3 bases: TGTGCCAGCAGCGTATCACAGAACACTGAAGCTTTCTTT. The genes are TRBV9 and TRBJ1-1; no reliable D call. The CDR3 runs to 13 residues. V was clipped by 1 base and J by 1 base, with 5 bases between them. CDR1 is SGDLS and CDR2 is YYNGEE in the germline V gene. Together with reference TRBV9 and TRBJ1-1, the CDR3 gives the full variable domain: DSGVTQTPKHLITATGQRVTLRCSPRSGDLSVYWYQQSLDQGLQFLIQYYNGEERAKGNILERFSAQQFPDLHSELNLSSLELGDSALYFCASSVSQNTEAFFGQGTRLTVV.

This clone was found once. The CDR3 is CASSQQGYEQYF. The CDR3 region has the DNA TGCGCCAGCAGCCAACAGGGTTACGAGCAGTACTTC. The J gene is TRBJ2-7, the V gene TRBV4-1, with D perhaps TRBD1 (5 bases). The germline V gene encodes CDR1 MGHRA and CDR2 YSYEKL. The CDR3 contains 12 residues. Trimming removed 2 bases at V and 4 bases at J, with 6 bases between.

CDR3 amino acids: CASSQMGGNGKELKNEQFF. In nucleotides, the CDR3 is TGCGCCAGCAGTCAAATGGGGGGCAATGGCAAAGAGCTAAAGAATGAGCAGTTCTTC. V is TRBV23-1 and J is TRBJ2-1; D possibly uses TRBD1 or TRBD2 (6 bases each). TRBV23-1 is flagged as an ORF with uncertain function. V lost 2 bases and J lost 7, with 27 bases in between. This CDR3 contains 19 residues.

A single count supports this clone. The V call is TRBV30, the J call TRBJ2-3; D uncertain. Trimming removed 0 bases at V and 6 bases at J, with 7 bases between. Per germline, CDR1 GTSNPN and CDR2 SVGIG (reference sequence). The CDR3 has 12 amino acids. The CDR3 spells CAWSVVGDTQYF. The CDR3 bases are TGTGCCTGGAGTGTAGTTGGGGATACGCAGTATTTT.

The rearrangement uses TRBV9 and TRBJ2-3, with TRBD2 identical over 11 bases. The junction had 0 bases not matched to a gene; V was cut back by 3 bases and J by 6 bases. CDR1 SGDLS and CDR2 YYNGEE come from the germline V gene. CDR3 length: 13 residues. CDR3 in DNA: TGTGCCAGCAGCGGACTAGCGGGGGATACGCAGTATTTT. The encoded protein is CASSGLAGDTQYF.

This clone was recorded once. The chain links TRBV27 to TRBJ2-1; TRBD2 matches 8 bases. Germline V CDR1 and CDR2: MNHEY, SMNVEV (reference sequence). The V and J ends lost 5 bases and 0 bases, in that order; junction bases with no gene match: 0. The CDR3 is 14 amino acids. The DNA of the CDR3 is TGTGCCAGCAGTAGCGGGAGCTCCTACAATGAGCAGTTCTTC. Protein product: CASSSGSSYNEQFF.

The CDR3 here is CASSLRGASTDTQYF. The CDR3 region has the DNA TGTGCCAGCAGCTTGCGGGGGGCTAGCACAGATACGCAGTATTTT. The chain couples TRBV5-6 to TRBJ2-3; D may be TRBD2 (7 bases). This CDR3 has 15 amino acids. V lost 1 base and J 0 bases, leaving 9 bases between the germline ends. Germline V gene sequence: CDR1 SGHDT, CDR2 YYEEEE.

The V gene is TRBV10-2, the J gene TRBJ2-7, with D maybe TRBD2 (5 bases). V lost 3 bases and J 2 bases, leaving 5 bases between the germline ends. The CDR3 consists of 12 residues. Germline V gene data show CDR1 as WSHSY and CDR2 as SAAADI. The CDR3 loop is CASSELAYEQYF. The CDR3 DNA is TGCGCCAGCAGTGAACTAGCCTACGAGCAGTACTTC.

The chain links TRBV7-9 to TRBJ2-3, with TRBD1 as a possible D gene (5 bases). Germline-derived CDR1 and CDR2 are SEHNR and FQNEAQ (reference sequence). V was trimmed by 1 base and J by 1 base, leaving 6 bases between them. This CDR3 is 14 amino acids long. CDR3 coding DNA: TGTGCCAGCAGCTTAGAAGGGGGCACAGATACGCAGTATTTT. It is translated as CASSLEGGTDTQYF.

This rearrangement joins TRBV4-3 to TRBJ2-2; D gene unclear. V lost 3 bases and J 3 bases, leaving 2 bases between the germline ends. The CDR3 covers 12 residues. Germline lookup yields CDR1 LGHNA and CDR2 YSLEER. CDR3 sequence: CASSHYTGELFF. In DNA, the CDR3 is TGCGCCAGCAGCCACTACACCGGGGAGCTGTTTTTT.

V and J are TRBV21-1 and TRBJ2-1; the table assigns TRBD2, which was not confirmed against the DNA. TRBV21-1 is deemed a pseudogene. The CDR3 is 14 amino acids. The CDR3 spells CASSKKRGGNEQFF. CDR3 sequence (DNA): TGTGCCAGCAGCAAAAAGCGGGGGGGCAATGAGCAGTTCTTC.

The rearrangement joins TRBV4-1 to TRBJ2-6, with TRBD2 matching 8 bases. Trimming removed 4 bases from V and 0 bases from J; junction bases left unmatched: 2. This CDR3 has 16 amino acids. The germline gives CDR1 MGHRA, CDR2 YSYEKL. The CDR3 loop reads CASSLAGPSGANVLTF. In DNA, the CDR3 is TGCGCCAGCAGCCTAGCGGGGCCCTCTGGGGCCAACGTCCTGACTTTC.

The DNA for the CDR3 is TGTGCCAGCAGTTGGGGCGGGGGGGCCGGGGAGCTGTTTTTT. Protein product: CASSWGGGAGELFF. The genes are TRBV27 and TRBJ2-2; 9 nucleotides match TRBD2. The CDR3 runs to 14 residues. Germline-derived CDR1 and CDR2 are MNHEY and SMNVEV (reference sequence). V gave up 4 bases and J gave up 6 bases; unmatched junction bases: 3.

This clone has a single count. The chain links TRBV4-3 to TRBJ2-3, with unresolved D. The germline V gene has CDR1 LGHNA and CDR2 YSLEER. Deletions cut 1 base from V and 4 bases from J, with 12 bases between. The CDR3 sequence is 15 residues long. This chain's CDR3 is CASSQVRTRADTQYF. The CDR3 DNA reads TGCGCCAGCAGCCAAGTCCGGACGCGCGCAGATACGCAGTATTTT.

V is TRBV30 and J is TRBJ2-7; 8 bases agree with TRBD1. The ends lost 8 bases at V and 3 bases at J; junction bases unmatched: 3. Germline CDR1 and CDR2: GTSNPN and SVGIG (reference sequence). The CDR3 totals 11 residues. CDR3 sequence: CARGQGYEQYF. The CDR3 coding sequence is TGTGCCCGCGGACAGGGCTACGAGCAGTACTTC.

This rearrangement joins TRBV2 to TRBJ2-5; TRBD1 matches at 12 bases. V lost 1 base, J lost 4 bases, and 7 bases stayed unmatched. The CDR3 is 17 amino acids. CDR1 is SNHLY and CDR2 is FYNNEI in the germline V gene. The CDR3 DNA is TGTGCCAGCAGTGAAGAAGCCCGGGACAGGGGGCTAGAGACCCAGTACTTC. Protein product: CASSEEARDRGLETQYF.

The V call is TRBV7-9, the J call TRBJ1-1; TRBD1 matches 7 bases. This CDR3 region has 14 residues. The J segment lost 1 base and the V segment lost 1 base, leaving 0 bases of the junction unmatched. Germline V gene lookup returns CDR1 SEHNR and CDR2 FQNEAQ (reference sequence). The CDR3 nucleotides are TGTGCCAGCAGCTTAGGGACAGGGAACACTGAAGCTTTCTTT. The encoded protein is CASSLGTGNTEAFF.

This clone has just one count. The DNA for the CDR3 is TGTGCCAGTAGTGGGGGGGACAATGAGCAGTTCTTC. It encodes CASSGGDNEQFF. The chain is built from TRBV19 and TRBJ2-1; 7 bases align to TRBD2. The CDR3 is 12 amino acids. Germline V gene data show CDR1 as LNHDA and CDR2 as SQIVND (reference sequence). The J segment lost 5 bases and the V segment lost 5 bases, leaving 0 bases of the junction unmatched. The complete variable domain, with remaining parts taken from reference TRBV19 and TRBJ2-1, reads DGGITQSPKYLFRKEGQNVTLSCEQNLNHDAMYWYRQDPGQGLRLIYYSQIVNDFQKGDIAEGYSVSREKKESFPLTVTSAQKNPTAFYLCASSGGDNEQFFGPGTRLTVL.

The rearrangement joins TRBV7-3 to TRBJ2-3, with D possibly being TRBD2 (7 bases). This CDR3 spans 15 amino acids. Deletions cut 0 bases from V and 2 bases from J, with 9 bases between. Germline assignment: CDR1 SGHTA and CDR2 FQGTGA. In DNA form, the CDR3 reads TGTGCCAGCAGCTTAACGGGGGGGCCCACAGATACGCAGTATTTT. It specifies CASSLTGGPTDTQYF.

The chain employs TRBV5-1 and TRBJ2-7, with TRBD2 matching over 8 bases. This CDR3 comprises 15 residues. Germline CDR1 is SGHRS and CDR2 is YFSETQ. Trimming at V came to 0 bases and at J to 2 bases, leaving 4 bases not matched to a gene. CDR3 amino acids: CASSLGAGATYEQYF. The CDR3 DNA sequence: TGCGCCAGCAGCTTGGGAGCGGGGGCCACCTACGAGCAGTACTTC.

The chain is built from TRBV27 and TRBJ2-5; 11 nucleotides match TRBD1. The tail of the sequence fits TRBJ2-7 better, so the J call may be wrong. The CDR3 loop spans 14 amino acids. Germline CDR1 reads MNHEY; CDR2 reads SMNVEV (reference sequence). CDR3: CASSWTGGAYEQYF. In nucleotides, the CDR3 is TGTGCCAGCAGTTGGACAGGGGGCGCTTACGAGCAGTACTTC.